A single sample is the source of the 15 T cell receptor beta chains below, sequenced in a study of blood T cell repertoires in COVID-19. The method was immunoSEQ multiplex PCR; TCRdb's version includes in-frame clones alone and lacks a portion of them. The repertoire holds under 300,000 clones, roughly 90% seen once, with about 2.3% in the top ten. Sample: PBMCs or T cells enriched from blood (not recorded which). The receptors originated from a woman between 40 and 55 years old with acute COVID-19.

The chain couples TRBV7-2 to TRBJ2-2; 7 bases are a match to TRBD2. CDR1 and CDR2 from the germline V gene are SGHTA and FQGNSA. The CDR3 is made up of 16 amino acids. J was trimmed by 5 bases and V by 2 bases; bases with no gene match: 8. The CDR3: CASSLTREVGTGELFF. DNA of the CDR3: TGTGCCAGCAGCTTAACACGGGAGGTTGGGACCGGGGAGCTGTTTTTT.

The gene calls are TRBV2 and TRBJ1-1; perhaps TRBD1 as D (5 bases). The CDR3 consists of 14 residues. Looked up from germline, CDR1 is SNHLY and CDR2 is FYNNEI. Trimming shortened V by 6 bases and J by 3 bases, and 14 bases separated the two germline ends. CDR3 nucleotides: TGTGCCAGCAGCCCGACAGACATCCACACTGAAGCTTTCTTT. Translated, it gives CASSPTDIHTEAFF.

The chain is built from TRBV21-1 and TRBJ2-2; TRBD2 is taken as the D call from the table, unchecked against the DNA. TRBV21-1 is listed as a pseudogene. This CDR3 contains 17 residues. In DNA form, the CDR3 reads TGTGCCAGCAGCAAACTAAGCGCAGAGCCGAACACCGGGGAGCTGTTTTTT. It encodes CASSKLSAEPNTGELFF.

J is TRBJ2-1 and V is TRBV7-8, with TRBD2 identical over 9 bases. With V trimmed by 6 bases and J by 5 bases, 11 bases remained unmatched. This CDR3 contains 16 residues. Germline CDR1 reads SGHVS; CDR2 reads FQNEAQ. The CDR3 sequence is CASSLRPSGVNNEQFF. The DNA of the CDR3 is TGTGCCAGCAGTCTAAGGCCTAGCGGGGTAAACAATGAGCAGTTCTTC.

V and J are TRBV25-1 and TRBJ2-7; 10 nucleotides line up with TRBD1. Trimming removed 6 bases from V and 0 bases from J; junction bases left unmatched: 2. The V gene's germline CDR1 is MGHDK and CDR2 SYGVNS. CDR3 size: 14 residues. The CDR3 loop is CASRRTGGSYEQYF. The CDR3 region has the DNA TGTGCCAGCAGAAGGACAGGGGGCTCCTACGAGCAGTACTTC.

J is TRBJ2-5 and V is TRBV19; D is possibly TRBD1 (6 bases). Between the trimmed V and J ends, which lost 4 bases and 1 base, there was a span of 13 bases. The length of the CDR3 is 15 residues. Per the germline V gene, CDR1 is LNHDA and CDR2 is SQIVND (reference sequence). The CDR3 spells CASSRGRGFQETQYF. The CDR3 DNA reads TGTGCCAGTAGTAGGGGCAGGGGATTCCAAGAGACCCAGTACTTC.

The V gene is TRBV24-1, the J gene TRBJ2-1, with 9 positions matching TRBD1. V was pared by 9 bases and J by 5 bases, with 10 bases of the junction left unmatched. Germline lookup yields CDR1 KGHDR and CDR2 SFDVKD. The CDR3 loop spans 15 amino acids. CDR3 DNA: TGTGCCACCGCCCGACAGGGGGGGGGCAACAATGAGCAGTTCTTC. Residues: CATARQGGGNNEQFF.

The CDR3 sequence: CASSLGSGGIRETQYF. In DNA, the CDR3 is TGTGCCAGCAGCTTAGGTAGCGGGGGTATCCGAGAGACCCAGTACTTC. The V gene is TRBV7-6, the J gene TRBJ2-5; 9 nucleotides align to TRBD2. The CDR3 is made up of 16 amino acids. After removal of 1 base from V and 4 bases from J, the junction contained 7 bases not matched to a gene. Germline V gene sequence: CDR1 SGHVS, CDR2 FNYEAQ.

The genes are TRBV14 and TRBJ1-1, with 8 bases identical to TRBD1. CDR1 SGHDN and CDR2 FVKESK come from the germline V gene. The trim removed 4 bases at V and 6 bases at J, leaving 10 bases unmatched. The CDR3 extends over 15 amino acids. The CDR3 spells CASSPYQGASAEAFF. CDR3 sequence (DNA): TGTGCCAGCAGCCCATATCAGGGGGCGTCCGCTGAAGCTTTCTTT. The full variable domain, its missing parts supplied by reference TRBV14 and TRBJ1-1, is EAGVTQFPSHSVIEKGQTVTLRCDPISGHDNLYWYRRVMGKEIKFLLHFVKESKQDESGMPNNRFLAERTGGTYSTLKVQPAELEDSGVYFCASSPYQGASAEAFFGQGTRLTVV.

This chain connects TRBV9 to TRBJ2-5; TRBD2 matches 8 bases. The germline V gene encodes CDR1 SGDLS and CDR2 YYNGEE. V gave up 0 bases and J gave up 4 bases; unmatched junction bases: 5. The length of the CDR3 is 15 residues. The CDR3 DNA reads TGTGCCAGCAGCGTAGTCGGGCTAGCGGGAGAGACCCAGTACTTC. Translated: CASSVVGLAGETQYF.

This chain connects TRBV9 to TRBJ1-2, with D tentatively TRBD1 (5 bases). Germline V gene data show CDR1 as SGDLS and CDR2 as YYNGEE. The CDR3 is 15 amino acids. Trimming took off 0 bases at V and 2 bases at J, with 11 bases between the two ends. The CDR3 region is CASSVEVDSNYGYTF. The CDR3 DNA reads as TGTGCCAGCAGCGTAGAAGTAGACAGCAACTATGGCTACACCTTC.

J is TRBJ2-2 and V is TRBV5-8; TRBD1 agrees at 7 bases. This CDR3 comprises 13 residues. The germline V gene encodes CDR1 SGHTS and CDR2 YDEGEE. V lost 2 bases to trimming and J lost 7 bases; unmatched junction nucleotides: 2. This chain's CDR3 is CASSFTGVGELFF. The CDR3 coding sequence is TGTGCCAGCAGCTTCACAGGGGTCGGGGAGCTGTTTTTT.

The chain joins TRBV2 to TRBJ2-1; 11 nucleotides match TRBD1. The CDR3 spans 14 residues. Germline V CDR1 and CDR2: SNHLY, FYNNEI. V dropped 6 bases and J dropped 4; count of bases not matched to a gene: 2. CDR3 protein: CASRGQGAYNEQFF. The CDR3, as DNA: TGTGCCAGCAGAGGACAGGGGGCATACAATGAGCAGTTCTTC. The full variable domain, completed using reference TRBV2 and TRBJ2-1, is EPEVTQTPSHQVTQMGQEVILRCVPISNHLYFYWYRQILGQKVEFLVSFYNNEISEKSEIFDDQFSVERPDGSNFTLKIRSTKLEDSAMYFCASRGQGAYNEQFFGPGTRLTVL.

J is TRBJ1-4 and V is TRBV19; tentatively, D is TRBD1 (6 bases). Germline V lookup: CDR1 LNHDA, CDR2 SQIVND (reference sequence). V lost 8 bases to trimming and J lost 7 bases, with 17 bases between them. The CDR3 is made up of 14 amino acids. Written as DNA, the CDR3 is TGTGCCAGTGAAAGGGGGACATTGGGTGAAAAACTGTTTTTT. Amino acid sequence: CASERGTLGEKLFF.

The chain is built from TRBV7-9 and TRBJ2-2, with TRBD2 as a possible D gene (6 bases). Germline V CDR1 and CDR2: SEHNR, FQNEAQ (reference sequence). V was clipped by 5 bases and J by 2 bases, with 15 bases between them. The CDR3 runs to 16 residues. The CDR3 DNA follows: TGTGCCAGCAGCGGGACTGGCGGGGCCAACACCGGGGAGCTGTTTTTT. Translating it yields CASSGTGGANTGELFF.